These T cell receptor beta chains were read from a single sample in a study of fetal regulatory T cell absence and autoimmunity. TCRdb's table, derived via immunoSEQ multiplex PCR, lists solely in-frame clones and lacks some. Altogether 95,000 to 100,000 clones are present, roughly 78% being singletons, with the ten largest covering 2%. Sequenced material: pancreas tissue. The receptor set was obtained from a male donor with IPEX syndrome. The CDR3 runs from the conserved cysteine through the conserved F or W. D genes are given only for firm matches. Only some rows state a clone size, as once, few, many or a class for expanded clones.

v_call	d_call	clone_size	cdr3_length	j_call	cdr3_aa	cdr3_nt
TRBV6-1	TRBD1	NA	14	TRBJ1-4	CASSRDRGVEKLFF	TGTGCCAGCAGTCGGGACAGGGGAGTTGAAAAACTGTTTTTT
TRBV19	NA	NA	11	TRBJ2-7	CASSIGYEQYF	TGTGCCAGTAGTATCGGTTACGAGCAGTACTTC
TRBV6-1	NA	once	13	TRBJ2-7	CASSEGDSYEQYF	TGTGCCAGCAGTGAAGGCGACTCCTACGAGCAGTACTTC
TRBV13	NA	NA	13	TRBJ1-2	CASRFSTDYGYTF	TGTGCCAGCAGATTTAGCACGGATTATGGCTACACCTTC
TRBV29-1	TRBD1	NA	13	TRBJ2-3	CSARTGTTDTQYF	TGCAGCGCTCGGACAGGGACCACAGATACGCAGTATTTT
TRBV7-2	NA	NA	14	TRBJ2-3	CASSLGPSSDTQYF	TGTGCCAGCAGCTTAGGGCCCTCATCAGATACGCAGTATTTT
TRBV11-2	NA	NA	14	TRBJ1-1	CASSLGGENTEAFF	TGTGCCAGCAGCTTAGGTGGGGAGAACACTGAAGCTTTCTTT
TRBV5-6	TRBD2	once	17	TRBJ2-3	CASSVEKASGSTDTQYF	TGTGCCAGCAGCGTCGAAAAGGCTAGCGGAAGCACAGATACGCAGTATTTT
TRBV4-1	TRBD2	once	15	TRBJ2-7	CASSQFLAGADEQYF	TGCGCCAGCAGCCAGTTTCTAGCGGGAGCCGACGAGCAGTACTTC
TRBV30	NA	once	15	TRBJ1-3	CAWSVRGLSGNTIYF	TGTGCCTGGAGTGTTAGAGGCCTCTCTGGAAACACCATATATTTT
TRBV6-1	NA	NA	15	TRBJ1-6	CASSEGLSLNEALHF	TGTGCCAGCAGTGAAGGGCTCTCCCTCAATGAGGCCCTCCACTTT
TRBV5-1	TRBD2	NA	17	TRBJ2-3	CASSSSHTSGRADTQYF	TGCGCCAGCAGCTCCAGCCACACTAGCGGGAGGGCAGATACGCAGTATTTT
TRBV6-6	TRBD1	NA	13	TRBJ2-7	CASSWTGGYEQYF	TGTGCCAGCAGTTGGACAGGGGGGTACGAGCAGTACTTC
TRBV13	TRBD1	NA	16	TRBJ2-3	CASSLTPGQGTDTQYF	TGTGCCAGCAGCTTAACCCCGGGACAGGGTACAGATACGCAGTATTTT
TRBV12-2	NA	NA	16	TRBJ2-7	CASRAGMGLLSYEQYF	TGTGCAAGTCGCGCTGGTATGGGACTGCTGTCCTACGAGCAGTACTTC
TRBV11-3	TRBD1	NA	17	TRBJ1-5	CASSLGQGEWSNQPQHF	TGTGCCAGCAGCTTAGGACAGGGGGAGTGGAGCAATCAGCCCCAGCATTTT
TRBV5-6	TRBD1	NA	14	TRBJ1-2	CASSPEDRDYGYTF	TGTGCCAGCAGTCCCGAGGACAGGGACTATGGCTACACCTTC
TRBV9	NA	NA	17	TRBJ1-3	CASSVDPQASSGNTIYF	TGTGCCAGCAGCGTAGACCCCCAGGCTAGCTCTGGAAACACCATATATTTT
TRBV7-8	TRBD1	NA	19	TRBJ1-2	CASSPRPIMTGGPDYGYTF	TGTGCCAGCAGCCCCCGCCCAATTATGACAGGGGGACCTGACTATGGCTACACCTTC
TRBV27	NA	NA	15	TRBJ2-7	CASSPPGGHSYEQYF	TGTGCCAGCAGCCCCCCTGGCGGGCACTCCTACGAGCAGTACTTC
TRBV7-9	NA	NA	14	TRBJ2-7	CASSWHRAPYEQYF	TGTGCCAGCAGCTGGCACAGGGCCCCCTACGAGCAGTACTTC
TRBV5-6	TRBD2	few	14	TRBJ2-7	CASSLALADYEQYF	TGTGCCAGCAGCTTGGCACTAGCGGACTACGAGCAGTACTTC
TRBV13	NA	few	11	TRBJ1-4	CASSWGEKLFF	TGTGCCAGCAGCTGGGGTGAAAAACTGTTTTTT
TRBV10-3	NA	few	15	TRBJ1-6	CAISESGGRNSPLHF	TGTGCCATCAGTGAGTCTGGGGGGCGGAATTCACCCCTCCACTTT
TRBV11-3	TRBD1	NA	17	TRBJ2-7	CASSLVGNRGIGYEQYF	TGTGCCAGCAGCTTAGTAGGGAACAGGGGGATAGGCTACGAGCAGTACTTC
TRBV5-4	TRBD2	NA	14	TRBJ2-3	CASSLTSGRDTQYF	TGTGCCAGCAGCTTAACTAGCGGGAGAGATACGCAGTATTTT
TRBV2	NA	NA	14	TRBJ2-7	CASSEVRITYEQYF	TGTGCCAGCAGTGAGGTGCGGATCACCTACGAGCAGTACTTC
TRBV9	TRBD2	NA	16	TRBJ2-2	CASSVGLAGDTGELFF	TGTGCCAGCAGCGTAGGACTAGCGGGAGACACCGGGGAGCTGTTTTTT
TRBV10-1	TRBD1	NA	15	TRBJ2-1	CAGNIGQGSYNEQFF	TGCGCCGGAAATATCGGACAGGGGTCCTACAATGAGCAGTTCTTC
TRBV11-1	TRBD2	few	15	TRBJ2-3	CASSRRASGIDTQYF	TGTGCCAGCAGCCGCAGGGCTAGCGGGATAGATACGCAGTATTTT
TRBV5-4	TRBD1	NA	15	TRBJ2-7	CASSLDGTGPYEQYF	TGTGCCAGCAGCTTGGACGGGACAGGCCCCTACGAGCAGTACTTC
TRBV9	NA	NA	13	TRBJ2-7	CASSVATGYEQYF	TGTGCCAGCAGCGTAGCTACAGGGTACGAGCAGTACTTC
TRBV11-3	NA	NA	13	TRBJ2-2	CASSPQGTGELFF	TGTGCCAGCAGCCCGCAGGGAACCGGGGAGCTGTTTTTT
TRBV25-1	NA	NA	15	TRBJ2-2	CASSEWGGVAGELFF	TGTGCCAGCAGTGAATGGGGGGGCGTGGCCGGGGAGCTGTTTTTT
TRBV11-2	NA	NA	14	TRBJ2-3	CASSLVAGTDTQYF	TGTGCCAGCAGCTTAGTAGCGGGCACAGATACGCAGTATTTT
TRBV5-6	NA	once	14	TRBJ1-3	CASSVLNSGNTIYF	TGTGCCAGCAGCGTCTTAAATTCTGGAAACACCATATATTTT
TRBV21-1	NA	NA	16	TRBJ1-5	CASSKEEGGCNQPQHF	TGTGCCAGCAGCAAGGAGGAGGGGGGCTGCAATCAGCCCCAGCATTTT
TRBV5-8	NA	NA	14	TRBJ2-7	CASSLTGRGVEQYF	TGTGCCAGCAGCTTGACGGGCAGGGGGGTCGAGCAGTACTTC
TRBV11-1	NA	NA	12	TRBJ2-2	CASSRDIGELFF	TGTGCCAGCAGCCGTGACATCGGGGAGCTGTTTTTT
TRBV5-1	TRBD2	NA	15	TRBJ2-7	CASSVGTSGTYEQYF	TGCGCCAGCAGCGTCGGGACTAGCGGCACCTACGAGCAGTACTTC
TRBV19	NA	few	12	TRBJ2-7	CASSMVGYEQYF	TGTGCCAGTAGTATGGTGGGCTACGAGCAGTACTTC
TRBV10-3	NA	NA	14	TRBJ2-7	CAIRGTASSYEQYF	TGTGCCATCAGGGGGACCGCTAGCTCCTACGAGCAGTACTTC
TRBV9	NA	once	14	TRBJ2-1	CASSQGWRDNEQFF	TGTGCCAGCAGCCAGGGTTGGAGGGACAATGAGCAGTTCTTC
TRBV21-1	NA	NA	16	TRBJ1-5	CASSQRGGTGHQPQHF	TGTGCCAGCAGCCAAAGAGGGGGGACAGGACATCAGCCCCAGCATTTT
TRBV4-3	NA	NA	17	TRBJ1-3	CASSQDYWRYSGNTIYF	TGCGCCAGCAGCCAAGATTATTGGCGCTACTCTGGAAACACCATATATTTT
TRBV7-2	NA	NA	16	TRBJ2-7	CASSLVAIGGVGAQYF	TGTGCCAGCAGCTTAGTGGCGATAGGGGGAGTAGGTGCGCAGTACTTC
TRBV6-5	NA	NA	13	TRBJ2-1	CASGTFLYNEQFF	TGTGCCAGCGGCACTTTTTTATACAATGAGCAGTTCTTC
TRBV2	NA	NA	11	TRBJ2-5	CASSDRETQYF	TGTGCCAGCAGTGACAGGGAGACCCAGTACTTC
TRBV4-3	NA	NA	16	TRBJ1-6	CASSHPGPSTNSPLHF	TGCGCCAGCAGCCACCCGGGCCCAAGTACTAATTCACCCCTCCACTTT
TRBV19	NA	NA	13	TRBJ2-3	CASSMLASDTQYF	TGTGCCAGTAGTATGCTAGCGTCAGATACGCAGTATTTT
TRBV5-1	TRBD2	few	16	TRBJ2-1	CASSSSSGRRHNEQFF	TGCGCCAGCAGCTCTTCTAGCGGGAGAAGGCATAATGAGCAGTTCTTC
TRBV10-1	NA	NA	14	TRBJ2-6	CATTQTSGANVLTF	TGCGCCACTACACAGACCTCTGGGGCCAACGTCCTGACTTTC
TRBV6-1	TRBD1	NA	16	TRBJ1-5	CASSALDRGGNQPQHF	TGTGCCAGCAGTGCCCTGGACAGGGGTGGGAATCAGCCCCAGCATTTT
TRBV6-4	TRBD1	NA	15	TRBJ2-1	CASSRGQGFNNEQFF	TGTGCCAGCAGTCGCGGACAGGGTTTTAATAATGAGCAGTTCTTC